This T cell receptor (beta chain) stems from a study of T-cell memory formation after mild COVID-19. CDR3 length: 12 amino acids. V gave up 6 bases and J gave up 5 bases, with 10 bases separating them. MiXCR was run by TCRdb on the 5' RACE reads, yielding one entry per CDR3 protein. The table has 150,000 to 200,000 distinct CDR3 sequences, around 13% seen once. This clonotype was seen at least ten times. Sequences were obtained from PBMCs or a T cell subset sorted from them (not recorded which). The clonotype originates from an adult woman who had mild COVID-19 (a few samples of this study predate the infection). Cell type and time point are not known. The rearrangement joins TRBV12-3 or TRBV12-4 to TRBJ2-5, with unresolved D. Here the CDR3 DNA reads TGTGCCAGCAGCTTTCTGGGGGAGACCCAGTACTTC. As protein: CASSFLGETQYF.